This TCR beta chain emerged from a study of OX40 agonist ivuxolimab in advanced cancers. Study information: Prior checkpoint blockade (anti-PD-1, anti-PD-L1 or anti-CTLA-4) was permitted; less than 45% had it. Study-level results: With doses of 0.1 to 3.0 mg/kg, CD4+ and CD8+ blood T cells had undergone clonal expansion by week 6. In general, CD8+ T cells held more expanded clones than CD4+ did, on average.

The CDR3 runs to 15 residues. Trimming cost V 5 bases and J 6 bases, with 19 bases left between them. The germline gives CDR1 MNHNS, CDR2 SASEGT. The method was immunoSEQ multiplex PCR; TCRdb's version includes in-frame clones alone and lacks a portion of them. Of about 60,000 clones in the sample, roughly 85% were seen once. This clone was detected only a few times. Its cognate antigen is unknown. The sequence was collected from an adult with an advanced solid tumor such as melanoma, head and neck, liver or kidney cancer. Here the sequenced sample was CD4+ or CD8+ T cells sorted from blood, taken in a trial of the OX40 agonist ivuxolimab. The chain has TRBV6-1 and TRBJ1-2; D gene ambiguous. CDR3 coding DNA: TGTGCCAGCAGTCCCAGAGGCCGGGAACGTAATGGCTACACCTTC. It translates to CASSPRGRERNGYTF.